This T cell receptor (beta chain) was found in a study of blood T cells in healthy people across ages. In germline, CDR1 is SGHRS, CDR2 YFSETQ. The ends were cut back, 7 bases at V and 1 base at J, with 15 bases in the middle. This CDR3 has 14 amino acids. Primers used in a second PCR of roughly 6 to 12 cycles were a sample-barcoded 5' primer and a J-beta primer mix. TCRdb passed the 5' RACE reads through MiXCR, listing each CDR3 protein once. Of about 680,000 distinct CDR3 sequences listed, 45% to 50% were seen once; the top ten hold about a third. Sequencing was done on a sample of blood. The receptor comes from a woman in her fifties or sixties in good health. This rearrangement joins TRBV5-1 to TRBJ2-7, with D possibly matching TRBD1 (6 bases). CDR3 sequence: CASYQAGASYEQYF. CDR3 bases: TGCGCCAGCTATCAGGCAGGGGCATCCTACGAGCAGTACTTC.